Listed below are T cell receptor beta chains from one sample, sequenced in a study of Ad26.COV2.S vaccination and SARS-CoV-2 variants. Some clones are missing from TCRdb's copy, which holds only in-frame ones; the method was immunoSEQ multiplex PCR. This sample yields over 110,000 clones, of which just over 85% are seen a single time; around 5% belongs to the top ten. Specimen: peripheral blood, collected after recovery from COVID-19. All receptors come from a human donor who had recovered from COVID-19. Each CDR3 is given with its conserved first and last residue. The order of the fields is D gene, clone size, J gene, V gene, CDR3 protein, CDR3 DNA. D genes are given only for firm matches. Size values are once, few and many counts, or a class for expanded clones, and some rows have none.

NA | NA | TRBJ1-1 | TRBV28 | CASRPDFTPEAFF | TGTGCCAGCAGACCTGACTTTACCCCTGAAGCTTTCTTT
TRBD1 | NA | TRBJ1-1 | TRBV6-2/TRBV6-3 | CASSWPEPRDRDSGIWPFF | TGTGCCAGCAGTTGGCCTGAACCTCGAGACCGGGACAGTGGAATTTGGCCTTTCTTT
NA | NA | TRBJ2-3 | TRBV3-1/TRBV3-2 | CASSQGTAHTDTQYF | TGTGCCAGCAGCCAGGGGACTGCACACACAGATACGCAGTATTTT
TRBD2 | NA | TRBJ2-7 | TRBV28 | CASSTRFLRSLAGGGSSPWEQYF | TGTGCCAGCAGTACCCGCTTCCTCCGATCACTAGCGGGGGGCGGATCGTCCCCCTGGGAGCAGTACTTC
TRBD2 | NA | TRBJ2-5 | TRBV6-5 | CASLPSGGAGETQYF | TGTGCCAGCCTACCTAGCGGGGGGGCCGGGGAGACCCAGTACTTC
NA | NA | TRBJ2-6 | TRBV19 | CASGDRITSGANVLTF | TGTGCGAGCGGAGACAGGATAACCTCTGGGGCCAACGTCCTGACTTTC
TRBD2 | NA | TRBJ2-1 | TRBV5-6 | CASSHTSGGSGNEQFF | TGTGCCAGCAGCCACACAAGCGGGGGGTCCGGCAATGAGCAGTTCTTC
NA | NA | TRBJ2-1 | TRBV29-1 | CSAQGIYNEQFF | TGCAGCGCCCAGGGTATTTACAATGAGCAGTTCTTC
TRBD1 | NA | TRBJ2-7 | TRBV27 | CASSLSQGALYEQYF | TGTGCCAGCAGTTTGTCACAGGGGGCATTGTACGAGCAGTACTTC
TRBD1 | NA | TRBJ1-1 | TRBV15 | CATSSLGQLGTEAFF | TGTGCCACCAGCAGCCTGGGACAGCTGGGGACTGAAGCTTTCTTT
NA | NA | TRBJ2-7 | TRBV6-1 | CASSELGNPYEQYF | TGTGCCAGCAGTGAATTAGGCAACCCCTACGAGCAGTACTTC
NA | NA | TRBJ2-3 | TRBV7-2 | CASSLGRENTQYF | TGTGCCAGCAGCTTAGGGAGGGAAAATACGCAGTATTTT
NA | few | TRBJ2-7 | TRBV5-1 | CASSLSGNYEQYF | TGCGCCAGCAGCTTGTCAGGGAACTACGAGCAGTACTTC
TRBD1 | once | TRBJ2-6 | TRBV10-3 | CAIRDSSGANVLTF | TGTGCCATCCGGGACAGCTCTGGGGCCAACGTCCTGACTTTC
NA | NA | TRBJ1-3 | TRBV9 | CASSVSSGNTIYF | TGTGCCAGCAGCGTAAGCTCTGGAAACACCATATATTTT